The clone carrying this TCR beta chain was detected a few times. Cohorts were based on clinical histories the participants reported. Donors in Cohort 3 counted as recovered after two negative PCRs, clearance, or symptom resolution. In the authors' methods: Amplifying reference gene primers gave estimates of nucleated cell counts. Profiled with immunoSEQ multiplex PCR; TCRdb holds only in-frame clones, not every one. V, J and clone size were drawn from that table, and D and trimming were deduced from the DNA. Of 150,000 to 200,000 clones listed, approximately 88% are singletons. This sample stems from a study of blood T cell repertoires in COVID-19. The sample consisted of PBMCs or T cells enriched from blood (not recorded which). This TCR derives from a woman between 55 and 75 years old who had recovered from COVID-19.

DNA for the CDR3: TGTGCCAGCAGTTACGACACCGAGCAGTTCTTC. Protein: CASSYDTEQFF. The chain carries TRBV2 and TRBJ2-1; no firm D call. This CDR3 region has 11 residues. Germline CDR1 is SNHLY and CDR2 is FYNNEI. V shed 5 bases and J shed 10 bases, with 9 bases lying between them. The variable domain in full, with the rest retrieved from reference TRBV2 and TRBJ2-1, is EPEVTQTPSHQVTQMGQEVILRCVPISNHLYFYWYRQILGQKVEFLVSFYNNEISEKSEIFDDQFSVERPDGSNFTLKIRSTKLEDSAMYFCASSYDTEQFFGPGTRLTVL.